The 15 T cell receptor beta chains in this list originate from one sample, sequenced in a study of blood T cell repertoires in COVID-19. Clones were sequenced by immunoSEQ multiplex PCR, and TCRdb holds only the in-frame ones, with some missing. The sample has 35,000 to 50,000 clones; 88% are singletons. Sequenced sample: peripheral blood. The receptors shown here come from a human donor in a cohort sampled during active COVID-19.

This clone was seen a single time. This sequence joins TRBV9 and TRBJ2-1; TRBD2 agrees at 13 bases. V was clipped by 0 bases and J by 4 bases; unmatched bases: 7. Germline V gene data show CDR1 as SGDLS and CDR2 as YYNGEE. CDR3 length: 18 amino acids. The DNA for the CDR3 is TGTGCCAGCAGCGTAGATGGTGAGGGACTAGCGGGGTACAATGAGCAGTTCTTC. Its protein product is CASSVDGEGLAGYNEQFF.

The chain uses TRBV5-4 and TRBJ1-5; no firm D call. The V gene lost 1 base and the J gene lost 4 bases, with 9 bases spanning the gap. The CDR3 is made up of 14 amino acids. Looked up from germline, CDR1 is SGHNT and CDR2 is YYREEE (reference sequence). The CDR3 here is CASSLYGKNQPQHF. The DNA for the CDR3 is TGTGCCAGCAGCTTGTACGGGAAGAATCAGCCCCAGCATTTT.

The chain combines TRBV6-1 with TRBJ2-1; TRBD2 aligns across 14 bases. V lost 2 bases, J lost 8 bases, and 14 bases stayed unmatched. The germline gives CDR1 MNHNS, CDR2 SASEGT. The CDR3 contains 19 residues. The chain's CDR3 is CASSERLAGGPFMSDEQFF. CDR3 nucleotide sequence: TGTGCCAGCAGTGAAAGACTAGCGGGGGGGCCTTTTATGAGCGATGAGCAGTTCTTC.

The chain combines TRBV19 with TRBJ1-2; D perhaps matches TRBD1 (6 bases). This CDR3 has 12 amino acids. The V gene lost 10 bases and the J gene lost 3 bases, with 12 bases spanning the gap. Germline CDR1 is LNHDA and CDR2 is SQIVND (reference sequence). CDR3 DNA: TGTGCCACTCGACAGGTAGACTATGGCTACACCTTC. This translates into CATRQVDYGYTF.

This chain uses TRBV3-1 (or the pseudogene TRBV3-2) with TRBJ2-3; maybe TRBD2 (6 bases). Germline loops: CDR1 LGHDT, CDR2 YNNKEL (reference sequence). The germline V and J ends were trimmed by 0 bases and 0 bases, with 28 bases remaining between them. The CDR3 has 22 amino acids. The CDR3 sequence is CASSQDIAVLTKAEISTDTQYF. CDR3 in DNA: TGTGCCAGCAGCCAAGACATAGCGGTTCTGACCAAAGCGGAGATAAGCACAGATACGCAGTATTTT.

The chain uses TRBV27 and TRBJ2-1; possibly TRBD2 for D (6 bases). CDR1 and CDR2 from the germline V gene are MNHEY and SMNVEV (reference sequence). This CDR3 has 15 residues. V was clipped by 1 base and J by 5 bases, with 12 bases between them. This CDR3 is CASSLYRAGNNEQFF. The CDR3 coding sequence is TGTGCCAGCAGTTTATACCGGGCGGGGAACAATGAGCAGTTCTTC.

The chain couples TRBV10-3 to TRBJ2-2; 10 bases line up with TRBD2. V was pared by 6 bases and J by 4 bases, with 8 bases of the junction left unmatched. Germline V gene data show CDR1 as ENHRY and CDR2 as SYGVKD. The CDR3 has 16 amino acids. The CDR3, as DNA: TGTGCCATCAGCGAAGCGGGGGGGCGGGGCACCGGGGAGCTGTTTTTT. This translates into CAISEAGGRGTGELFF.

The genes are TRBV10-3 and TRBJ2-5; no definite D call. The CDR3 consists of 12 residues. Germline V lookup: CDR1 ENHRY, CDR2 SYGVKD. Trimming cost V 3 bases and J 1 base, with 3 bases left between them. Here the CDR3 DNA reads TGTGCCATCAGTGACTTCCAAGAGACCCAGTACTTC. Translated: CAISDFQETQYF.

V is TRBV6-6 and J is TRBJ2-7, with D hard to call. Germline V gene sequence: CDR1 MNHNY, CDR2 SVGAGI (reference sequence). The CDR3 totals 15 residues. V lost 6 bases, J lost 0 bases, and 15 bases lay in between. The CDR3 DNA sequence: TGTGCCAGCAGCCGACCCACAGAGACCTCCTACGAGCAGTACTTC. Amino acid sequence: CASSRPTETSYEQYF.

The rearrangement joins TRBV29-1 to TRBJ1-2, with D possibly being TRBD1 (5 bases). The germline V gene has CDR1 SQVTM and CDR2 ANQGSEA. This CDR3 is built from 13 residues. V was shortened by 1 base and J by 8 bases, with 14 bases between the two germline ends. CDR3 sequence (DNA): TGCAGCGTTGAAGTGCGGGAGTGGGGCGGCTACACCTTC. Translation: CSVEVREWGGYTF.

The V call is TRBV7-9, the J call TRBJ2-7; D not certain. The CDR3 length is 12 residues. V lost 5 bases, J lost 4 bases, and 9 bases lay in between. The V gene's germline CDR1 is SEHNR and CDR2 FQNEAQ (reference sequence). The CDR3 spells CASSPKQYEQYF. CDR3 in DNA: TGTGCCAGCAGCCCTAAACAGTACGAGCAGTACTTC.

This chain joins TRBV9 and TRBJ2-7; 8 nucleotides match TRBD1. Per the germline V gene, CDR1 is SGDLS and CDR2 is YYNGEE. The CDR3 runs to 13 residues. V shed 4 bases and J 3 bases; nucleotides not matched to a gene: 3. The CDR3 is CASSLTGGYEQYF. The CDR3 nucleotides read TGTGCCAGCAGCCTTACAGGGGGCTACGAGCAGTACTTC.

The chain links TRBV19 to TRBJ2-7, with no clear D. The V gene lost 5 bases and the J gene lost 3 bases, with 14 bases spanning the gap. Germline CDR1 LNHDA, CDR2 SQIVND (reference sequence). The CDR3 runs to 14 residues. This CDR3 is CASSPQVLHYEQYF. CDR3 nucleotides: TGTGCCAGTAGTCCCCAGGTACTTCACTACGAGCAGTACTTC.

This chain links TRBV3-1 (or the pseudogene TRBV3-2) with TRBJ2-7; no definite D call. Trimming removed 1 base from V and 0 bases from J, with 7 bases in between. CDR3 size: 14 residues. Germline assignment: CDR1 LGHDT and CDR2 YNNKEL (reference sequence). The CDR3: CASSQAGHSYEQYF. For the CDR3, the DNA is TGTGCCAGCAGCCAAGCTGGGCACTCCTACGAGCAGTACTTC.

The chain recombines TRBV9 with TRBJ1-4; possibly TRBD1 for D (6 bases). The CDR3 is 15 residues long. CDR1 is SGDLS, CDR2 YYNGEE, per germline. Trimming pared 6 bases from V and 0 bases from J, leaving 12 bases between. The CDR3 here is CASNAQGSTNEKLFF. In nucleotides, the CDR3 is TGTGCCAGCAACGCACAGGGCTCAACTAATGAAAAACTGTTTTTT.